This T cell receptor beta chain is from a study of PD-1 blockade in classical Hodgkin lymphoma. Whole-study results and caveats: Those achieving complete response showed baseline diversity like newly diagnosed patients. Baseline TCR diversity was reportedly lower in newly diagnosed patients than in healthy donors. It was reported as lower still in relapsed/refractory patients.

Time point defined: cycle 4 day 1 (C4D1), after more than five weeks of nivolumab. With no exception, relapse followed autologous stem cell transplantation in all patients, and brentuximab vedotin exposure varied. The authors purified CD4+ T cells from thawed PBMCs by magnetic negative selection. V dropped 4 bases and J dropped 0 bases, with 17 bases sitting between them. Per the germline V gene, CDR1 is SGHNT and CDR2 is YYREEE (reference sequence). The CDR3 length is 18 residues. The table came from immunoSEQ multiplex PCR; TCRdb's copy has only in-frame clones and leaves some out. In the table there are some 19,000 clones, about three quarters of which are singletons. This clone was counted a few times. Antigen unknown.

The genes are TRBV5-4 and TRBJ1-6; D gene uncertain. The clonotype comes from a human donor with classical Hodgkin lymphoma. Sequenced material: CD4+ T cells from blood, taken before the fourth cycle of nivolumab. The CDR3 DNA follows: TGTGCCAGCAGCCCCCTCCCCCGGAGGGACTCCTATAATTCACCCCTCCACTTT. This gives the protein CASSPLPRRDSYNSPLHF.